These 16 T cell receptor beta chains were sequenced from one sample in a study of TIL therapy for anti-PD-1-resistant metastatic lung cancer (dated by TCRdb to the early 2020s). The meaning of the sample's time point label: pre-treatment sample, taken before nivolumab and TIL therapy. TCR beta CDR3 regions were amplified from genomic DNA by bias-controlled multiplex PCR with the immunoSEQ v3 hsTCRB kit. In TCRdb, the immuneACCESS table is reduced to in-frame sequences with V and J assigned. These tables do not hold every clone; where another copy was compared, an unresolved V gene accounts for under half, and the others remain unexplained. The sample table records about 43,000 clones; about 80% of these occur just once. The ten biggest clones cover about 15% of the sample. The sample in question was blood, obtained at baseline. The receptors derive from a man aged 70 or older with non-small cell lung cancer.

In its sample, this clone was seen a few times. The CDR3, as DNA: TGTGCCAGTACCTTCGGGACAATCAATTCACCCCTCCACTTT. Amino acids: CASTFGTINSPLHF. The chain combines TRBV19 with TRBJ1-6, with D possibly being TRBD1 (6 bases). The CDR3 extends over 14 amino acids. Germline values: CDR1 LNHDA, CDR2 SQIVND (reference sequence). Trimming pared 7 bases from V and 7 bases from J, leaving 14 bases between.

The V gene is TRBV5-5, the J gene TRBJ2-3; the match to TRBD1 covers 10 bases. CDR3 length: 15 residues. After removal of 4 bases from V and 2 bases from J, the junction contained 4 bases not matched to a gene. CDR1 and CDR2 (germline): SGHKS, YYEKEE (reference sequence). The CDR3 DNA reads TGTGCCAGCAGCACGGGGACAGGGGTCACAGATACGCAGTATTTT. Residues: CASSTGTGVTDTQYF.

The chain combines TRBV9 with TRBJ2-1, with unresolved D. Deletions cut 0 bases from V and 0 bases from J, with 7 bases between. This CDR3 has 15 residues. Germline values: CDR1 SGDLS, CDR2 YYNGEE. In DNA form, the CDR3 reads TGTGCCAGCAGCGTAGCTCTAGACTCCTACAATGAGCAGTTCTTC. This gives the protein CASSVALDSYNEQFF.

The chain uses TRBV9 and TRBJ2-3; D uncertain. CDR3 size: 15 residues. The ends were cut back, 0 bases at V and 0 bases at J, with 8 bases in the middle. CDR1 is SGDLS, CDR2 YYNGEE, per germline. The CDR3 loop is CASSVDASSTDTQYF. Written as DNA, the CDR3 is TGTGCCAGCAGCGTAGACGCATCGAGCACAGATACGCAGTATTTT. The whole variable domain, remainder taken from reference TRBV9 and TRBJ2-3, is DSGVTQTPKHLITATGQRVTLRCSPRSGDLSVYWYQQSLDQGLQFLIQYYNGEERAKGNILERFSAQQFPDLHSELNLSSLELGDSALYFCASSVDASSTDTQYFGPGTRLTVL.

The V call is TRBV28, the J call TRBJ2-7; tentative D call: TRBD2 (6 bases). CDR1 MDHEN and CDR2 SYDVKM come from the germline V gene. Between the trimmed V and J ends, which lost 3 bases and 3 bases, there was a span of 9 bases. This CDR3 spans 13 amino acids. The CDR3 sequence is CASSLPGSYEQYF. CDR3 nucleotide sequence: TGTGCCAGCAGTTTGCCCGGGAGCTACGAGCAGTACTTC.

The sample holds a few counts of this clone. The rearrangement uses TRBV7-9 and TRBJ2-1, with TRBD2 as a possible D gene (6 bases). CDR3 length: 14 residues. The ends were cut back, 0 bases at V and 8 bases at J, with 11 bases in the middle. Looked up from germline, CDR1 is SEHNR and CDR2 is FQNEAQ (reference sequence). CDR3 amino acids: CASSLALGGYEQFF. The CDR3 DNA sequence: TGTGCCAGCAGCTTAGCGCTCGGAGGGTATGAGCAGTTCTTC.

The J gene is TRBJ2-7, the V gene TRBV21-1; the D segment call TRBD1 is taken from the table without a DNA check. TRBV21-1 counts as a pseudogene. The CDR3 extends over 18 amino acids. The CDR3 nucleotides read TGTGCCAGCAGCAAGGAAATCGCCGGACAGCCCGAGACCTACGAGCAGTACTTC. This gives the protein CASSKEIAGQPETYEQYF.

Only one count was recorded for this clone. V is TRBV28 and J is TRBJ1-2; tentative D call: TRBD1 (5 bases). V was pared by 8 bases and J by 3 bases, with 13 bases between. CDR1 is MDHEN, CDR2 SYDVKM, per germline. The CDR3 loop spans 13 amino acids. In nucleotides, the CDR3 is TGTGCCAGCCTACCAGGGTCTGACTATGGCTACACCTTC. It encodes CASLPGSDYGYTF.

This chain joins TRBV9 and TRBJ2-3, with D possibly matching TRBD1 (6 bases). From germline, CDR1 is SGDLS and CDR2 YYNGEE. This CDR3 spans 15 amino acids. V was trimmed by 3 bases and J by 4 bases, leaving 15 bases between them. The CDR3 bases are TGTGCCAGCAGCGCAGGGGTGGGTACATCAGATACGCAGTATTTT. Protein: CASSAGVGTSDTQYF.

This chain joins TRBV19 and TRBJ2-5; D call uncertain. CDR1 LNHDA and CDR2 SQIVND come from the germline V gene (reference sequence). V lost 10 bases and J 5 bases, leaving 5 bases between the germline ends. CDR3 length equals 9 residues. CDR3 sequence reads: CAITETQYF. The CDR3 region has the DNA TGTGCCATCACGGAGACCCAGTACTTC.

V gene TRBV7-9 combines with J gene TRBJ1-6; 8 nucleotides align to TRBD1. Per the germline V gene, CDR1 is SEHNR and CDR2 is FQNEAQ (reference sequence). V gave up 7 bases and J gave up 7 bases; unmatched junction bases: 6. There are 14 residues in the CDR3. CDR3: CASTRDRRNSPLHF. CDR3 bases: TGTGCCAGCACCCGGGACAGGCGAAATTCACCCCTCCACTTT.

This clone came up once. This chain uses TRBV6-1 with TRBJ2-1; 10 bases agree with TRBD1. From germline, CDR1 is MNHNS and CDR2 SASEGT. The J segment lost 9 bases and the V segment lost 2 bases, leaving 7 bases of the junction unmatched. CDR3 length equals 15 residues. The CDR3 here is CASSETGQGRGEQFF. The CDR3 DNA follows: TGTGCCAGCAGTGAAACGGGACAGGGGCGAGGTGAGCAGTTCTTC.

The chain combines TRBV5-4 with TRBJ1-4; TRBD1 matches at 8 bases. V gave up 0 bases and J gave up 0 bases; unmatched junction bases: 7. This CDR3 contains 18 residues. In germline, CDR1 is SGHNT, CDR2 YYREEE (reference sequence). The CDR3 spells CASSLGAARGPTNEKLFF. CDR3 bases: TGTGCCAGCAGCTTGGGGGCCGCCAGGGGGCCAACTAATGAAAAACTGTTTTTT.

CDR3 residues: CAWSVKNSGTGGFSNQPQHF. The DNA of the CDR3 is TGTGCCTGGAGTGTAAAAAATTCCGGGACAGGGGGGTTTAGCAATCAGCCCCAGCATTTT. V and J are TRBV30 and TRBJ1-5; 11 bases fit TRBD1. The CDR3 has 20 residues. The germline CDR1 and CDR2 sequences are GTSNPN and SVGIG (reference sequence). J gave up 0 bases and V 0 bases, and 13 bases lay outside the gene matches.

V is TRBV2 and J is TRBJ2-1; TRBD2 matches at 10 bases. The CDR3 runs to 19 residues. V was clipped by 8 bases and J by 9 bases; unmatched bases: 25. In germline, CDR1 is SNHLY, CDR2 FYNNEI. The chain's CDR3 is CASAILPSGRDINGGEQFF. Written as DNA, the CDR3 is TGTGCCAGCGCAATCCTCCCCAGCGGGAGGGATATTAACGGTGGTGAGCAGTTCTTC.

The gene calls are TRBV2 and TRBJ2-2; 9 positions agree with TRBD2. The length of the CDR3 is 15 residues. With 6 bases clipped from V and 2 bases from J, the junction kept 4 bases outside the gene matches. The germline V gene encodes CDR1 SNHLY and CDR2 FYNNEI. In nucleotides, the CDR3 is TGTGCCAGCAGCGAGCGGGAGGCCAACACCGGGGAGCTGTTTTTT. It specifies CASSEREANTGELFF.